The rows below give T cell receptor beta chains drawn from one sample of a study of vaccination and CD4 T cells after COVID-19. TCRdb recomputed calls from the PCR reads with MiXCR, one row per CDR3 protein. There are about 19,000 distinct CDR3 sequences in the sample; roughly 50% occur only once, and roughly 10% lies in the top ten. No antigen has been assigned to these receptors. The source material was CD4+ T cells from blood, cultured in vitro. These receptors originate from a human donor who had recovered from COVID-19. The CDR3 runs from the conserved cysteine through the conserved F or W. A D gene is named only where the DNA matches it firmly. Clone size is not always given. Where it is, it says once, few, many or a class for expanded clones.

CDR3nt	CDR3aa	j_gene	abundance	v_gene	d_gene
TGTGCCAGCAGCTTCCGTAGCGGGAGGCCTGGCAATGAGCAGTTCTTC	CASSFRSGRPGNEQFF	TRBJ2-1	-	TRBV11-3	TRBD2
TGCGCCAGCAGCTTGACGGACCAATACAATGAGCAGTTCTTC	CASSLTDQYNEQFF	TRBJ2-1	-	TRBV5-1	-
TGTGCCAGCAGCTTACTAGCGGGGGGGACGAACACCGGGGAGCTGTTTTTT	CASSLLAGGTNTGELFF	TRBJ2-2	few	TRBV7-9	TRBD2
TGTGCCAGTAGTACCTGGACCGAGGAGACCCAGTACTTC	CASSTWTEETQYF	TRBJ2-5	-	TRBV19	-
TGCAGTGCTAGTATTCCGCGGGATTACAATGAGCAGTTCTTC	CSASIPRDYNEQFF	TRBJ2-1	-	TRBV20-1	-
TGTGCCAGCAGCCCGGAGGGCCTATCCTACAATGAGCAGTTCTTC	CASSPEGLSYNEQFF	TRBJ2-1	-	TRBV7-2	-
TGTGCCAGCAGCCCTGGGACAGGGCTAGGGACCCAGTACTTC	CASSPGTGLGTQYF	TRBJ2-5	-	TRBV7-2	TRBD1
TGTGCCAGTAGTATGGGCGGCGGGGAGACTGAAGCTTTCTTT	CASSMGGGETEAFF	TRBJ1-1	few	TRBV19	-
TGTGCCACCAGTGATTCCGGACAGCAGAACACCGGGGAGCTGTTTTTT	CATSDSGQQNTGELFF	TRBJ2-2	-	TRBV24-1	-
TGCGCCAGCAGCCTACAGGGCGAGAGCACAGATACGCAGTATTTT	CASSLQGESTDTQYF	TRBJ2-3	-	TRBV5-1	-
TGTGCCAGTAGCCGGGACAGGCGCACAGATACGCAGTATTTT	CASSRDRRTDTQYF	TRBJ2-3	-	TRBV19	TRBD1
TGTGCCAGCAGTCCACTCAGGGTGAACACTGAAGCTTTCTTT	CASSPLRVNTEAFF	TRBJ1-1	-	TRBV28	-
TGCAGTGCTAGAGATCGAGTAGGGGGACAGGGGTCGGTGAATGAGCAGTTCTTC	CSARDRVGGQGSVNEQFF	TRBJ2-1	-	TRBV20-1	TRBD1
TGTGCCAGCAGTTCCCCCAGGGGTGGTAATTCACCCCTCCACTTT	CASSSPRGGNSPLHF	TRBJ1-6	few	TRBV27	-
TGTGCCACTAAGAGGGACACAGCCCAGCATTTT	CATKRDTAQHF	TRBJ1-5	-	TRBV6-2/TRBV6-3	-
TGTGCCACCAGTGATGAAGAGACCCAGTACTTC	CATSDEETQYF	TRBJ2-5	-	TRBV24-1	-